One T cell receptor (beta chain) is described in this entry. Measured with immunoSEQ multiplex PCR; TCRdb has only the in-frame clones, and not every one. This table holds around 190,000 clones, approximately 87% found once. This entry is derived from a study of blood T cell repertoires in COVID-19. The sequencing sample was made of peripheral blood. This receptor was identified in a man in his sixties or seventies with active or convalescent COVID-19.

The CDR3 DNA sequence: TGTGCCAGCAGCTCGGGAATGCAGGAGACCCAGTACTTC. Protein: CASSSGMQETQYF. The chain uses TRBV11-2 and TRBJ2-5; tentatively, D is TRBD2 (5 bases). Deletions cut 4 bases from V and 5 bases from J, with 11 bases between. Germline V lookup: CDR1 SGHAT, CDR2 FQNNGV. The CDR3 length is 13 residues.